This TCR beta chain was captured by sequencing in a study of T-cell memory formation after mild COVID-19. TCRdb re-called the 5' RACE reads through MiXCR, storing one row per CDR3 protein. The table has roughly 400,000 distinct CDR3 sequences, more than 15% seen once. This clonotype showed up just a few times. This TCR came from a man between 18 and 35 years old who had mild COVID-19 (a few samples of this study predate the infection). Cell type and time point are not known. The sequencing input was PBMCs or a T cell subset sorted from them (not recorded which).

The CDR3 region is CAWSKGTGELFF. CDR3 bases: TGTGCCTGGAGTAAGGGAACCGGGGAGCTGTTTTTT. The chain has TRBV30 and TRBJ2-2; D is ambiguous. The germline V gene has CDR1 GTSNPN and CDR2 SVGIG (reference sequence). V gave up 2 bases and J gave up 5 bases, with 6 bases separating them. The length of the CDR3 is 12 residues.